The rows below give T cell receptor beta chains drawn from one sample of a study of response to subunit inactivated influenza vaccine. MiXCR, applied by TCRdb to the RT-PCR reads, yields one record per CDR3 protein. The sample has 500,000 to 600,000 distinct CDR3 sequences, less than 10% seen once. The sequences come from PBMCs from blood, collected about 23 months after vaccination. These receptor sequences come from a man in his fifties or sixties who received an inactivated influenza vaccine. Each CDR3 is given with its conserved first and last residue. D genes are given only for firm matches. A clone size is listed for some rows: how often the clone was seen (once, few, many), or a class if it is expanded.

d_call j_call clone_size v_call cdr3_aa cdr3_nt
- TRBJ2-5 - TRBV4-2 CASSQANGGETQYF TGTGCCAGCAGCCAAGCCAACGGCGGCGAGACCCAGTACTTC
- TRBJ2-7 many TRBV28 CASSLIGGYEQYF TGTGCCAGCAGTTTGATAGGCGGGTACGAGCAGTACTTC
TRBD2 TRBJ2-7 - TRBV10-3 CAISDLGLAGKQYF TGTGCCATCAGTGACCTGGGACTAGCAGGCAAGCAGTACTTC
- TRBJ2-2 - TRBV11-2 CASSLDGYTGELFF TGTGCCAGCAGCTTAGATGGGTACACCGGGGAGCTGTTTTTT
- TRBJ1-1 few TRBV12-3/TRBV12-4 CASRSGGGPEAFF TGTGCCAGCAGGTCCGGGGGGGGGCCTGAAGCTTTCTTT
- TRBJ2-1 many TRBV5-1 CASSLSEITYNEQFF TGCGCCAGCAGCTTGTCAGAGATTACCTACAATGAGCAGTTCTTC
TRBD1 TRBJ1-5 - TRBV5-5 CASSFSGQGYNQPQHF TGTGCCAGCAGCTTCTCGGGACAGGGTTACAATCAGCCCCAGCATTTT
- TRBJ2-4 - TRBV7-2 CASSTVGAKNIQYF TGTGCCAGCAGCACCGTAGGGGCCAAAAACATTCAGTACTTC
TRBD2 TRBJ2-1 few TRBV11-1 CASSPRLSGAISSYNEQFF TGTGCCAGCAGCCCACGGCTTAGCGGGGCCATTAGCTCCTACAATGAGCAGTTCTTC
- TRBJ2-1 few TRBV9 CASSTLTGYNEQFF TGTGCCAGCAGCACTTTAACAGGGTACAATGAGCAGTTCTTC
- TRBJ2-1 many TRBV5-1 CASSPLPGPYNEQFF TGCGCCAGCAGCCCACTACCGGGCCCCTACAATGAGCAGTTCTTC
- TRBJ2-7 many TRBV12-3/TRBV12-4 CASSPDSPYEQYF TGTGCCAGCAGTCCTGACAGTCCTTACGAGCAGTACTTC
TRBD2 TRBJ2-3 few TRBV7-2 CASSLGRGGNTQYF TGTGCCAGCAGCTTAGGACGGGGGGGTAATACGCAGTATTTT
- TRBJ1-3 many TRBV7-3 CASSFAQLNTIYF TGTGCCAGCAGCTTCGCACAATTAAACACCATATATTTT
- TRBJ1-3 few TRBV6-2/TRBV6-3 CASINAEVGNTIYF TGTGCCAGCATCAACGCAGAGGTCGGAAACACCATATATTTT
TRBD2 TRBJ2-7 few TRBV3-1 CASSQGGLAGPDTTYEQYF TGTGCCAGCAGCCAAGGAGGTCTAGCGGGGCCCGACACCACCTACGAGCAGTACTTC
- TRBJ2-5 many TRBV20-1 CSARRPLGQGTQYF TGCAGTGCCCGTCGGCCCTTGGGACAAGGGACCCAGTACTTC
TRBD1 TRBJ2-3 - TRBV7-2 CASRSTTGDSLRHTQYF TGTGCCAGCAGATCGACGACCGGGGACAGTCTCAGGCATACGCAGTATTTT
- TRBJ2-2 - TRBV6-1 CASSEGLPGELFF TGTGCCAGCAGTGAAGGGTTGCCCGGGGAGCTGTTTTTT
TRBD2 TRBJ2-1 many TRBV29-1 CSGNDGTSGGNEQFF TGCAGCGGAAACGACGGGACTAGCGGGGGAAATGAGCAGTTCTTC
- TRBJ1-3 many TRBV4-3 CASSQDDPGRGTIYF TGCGCCAGCAGCCAAGACGACCCGGGGAGGGGCACCATATATTTT
TRBD1 TRBJ2-5 few TRBV6-1 CASRVTGGSVETQYF TGTGCCAGCAGAGTAACAGGGGGTTCGGTGGAGACCCAGTACTTC